This TCR beta chain was identified during a study of T cell responses to AZD1222 COVID-19 vaccine. Overall study findings and caveats: Baseline antibody screening turned up just a handful of seropositive AZD1222 recipients. In all cases, repertoires were sampled only after the peak T cell response. Close to half of all spike-specific TCRs reportedly target regions of the variants that are unmutated. Researchers report vaccine-associated CD4 TCRs spanning spike, with dominance at 160-218 and 743-854.

On this clone: Its antigen is unidentified.

Per germline, CDR1 SGHAT and CDR2 FQDESV (reference sequence). V lost 5 bases and J lost 3, with 10 bases in between. This CDR3 region has 13 residues. Produced via immunoSEQ multiplex PCR; TCRdb's table is partial and in-frame only. Of over 95,000 clones listed, about 90% are singletons. The clonotype originates from an adult who received the AZD1222 COVID-19 vaccine. Sample: peripheral blood, taken 28 days after the second AZD1222 dose. The chain links TRBV11-1 to TRBJ1-1; D gene unclear. CDR3 coding DNA: TGTGCCAGCAGCCTCCCACCCCACACTGAAGCTTTCTTT. It is translated as CASSLPPHTEAFF.